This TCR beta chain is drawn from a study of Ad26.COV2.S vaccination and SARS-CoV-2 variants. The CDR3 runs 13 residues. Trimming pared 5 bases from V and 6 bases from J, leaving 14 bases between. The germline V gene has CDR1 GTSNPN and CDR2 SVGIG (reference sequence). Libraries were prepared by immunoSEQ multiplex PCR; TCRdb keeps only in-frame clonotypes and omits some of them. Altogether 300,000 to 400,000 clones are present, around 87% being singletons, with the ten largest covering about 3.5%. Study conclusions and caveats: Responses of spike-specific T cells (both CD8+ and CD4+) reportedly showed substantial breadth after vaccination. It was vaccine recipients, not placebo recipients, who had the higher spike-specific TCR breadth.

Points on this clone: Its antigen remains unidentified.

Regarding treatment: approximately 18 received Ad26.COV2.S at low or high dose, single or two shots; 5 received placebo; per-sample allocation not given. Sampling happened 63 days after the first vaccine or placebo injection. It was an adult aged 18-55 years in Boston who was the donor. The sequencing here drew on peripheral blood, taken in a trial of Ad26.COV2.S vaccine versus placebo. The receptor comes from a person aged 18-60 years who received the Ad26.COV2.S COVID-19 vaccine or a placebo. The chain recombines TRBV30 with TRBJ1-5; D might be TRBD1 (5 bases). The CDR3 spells CAWGATRGQPQHF. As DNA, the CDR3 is TGTGCCTGGGGGGCCACCCGGGGTCAGCCCCAGCATTTT. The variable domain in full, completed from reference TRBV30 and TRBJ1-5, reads SQTIHQWPATLVQPVGSPLSLECTVEGTSNPNLYWYRQAAGRGLQLLFYSVGIGQISSEVPQNLSASRPQDRQFILSSKKLLLSDSGFYLCAWGATRGQPQHFGDGTRLSIL.